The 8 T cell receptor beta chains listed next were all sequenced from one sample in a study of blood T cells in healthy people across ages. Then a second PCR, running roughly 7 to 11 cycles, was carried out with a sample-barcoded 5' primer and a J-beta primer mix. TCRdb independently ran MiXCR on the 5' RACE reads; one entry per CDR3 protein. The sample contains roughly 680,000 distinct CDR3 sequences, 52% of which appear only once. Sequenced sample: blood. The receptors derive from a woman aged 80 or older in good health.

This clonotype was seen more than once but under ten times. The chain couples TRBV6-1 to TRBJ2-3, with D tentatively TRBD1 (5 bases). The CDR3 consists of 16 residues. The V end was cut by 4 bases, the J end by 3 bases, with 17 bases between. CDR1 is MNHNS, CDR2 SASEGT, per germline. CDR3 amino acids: CASSVSLGAGTDTQYF. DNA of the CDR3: TGTGCCAGCAGTGTCTCCTTAGGGGCTGGGACAGATACGCAGTATTTT.

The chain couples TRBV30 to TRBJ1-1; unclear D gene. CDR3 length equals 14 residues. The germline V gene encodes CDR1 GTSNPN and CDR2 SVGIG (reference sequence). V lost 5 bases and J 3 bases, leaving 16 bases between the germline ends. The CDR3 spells CAWGRLTVDTEAFF. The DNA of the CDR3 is TGTGCCTGGGGACGTTTGACCGTGGACACTGAAGCTTTCTTT.

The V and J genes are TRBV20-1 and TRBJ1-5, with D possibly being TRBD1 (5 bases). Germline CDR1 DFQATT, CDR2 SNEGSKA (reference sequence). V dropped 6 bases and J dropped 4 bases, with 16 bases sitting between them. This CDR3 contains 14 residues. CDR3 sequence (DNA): TGCAGTGCCACCGGGCTGGGGGGGAATCAGCCCCAGCATTTT. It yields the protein CSATGLGGNQPQHF.

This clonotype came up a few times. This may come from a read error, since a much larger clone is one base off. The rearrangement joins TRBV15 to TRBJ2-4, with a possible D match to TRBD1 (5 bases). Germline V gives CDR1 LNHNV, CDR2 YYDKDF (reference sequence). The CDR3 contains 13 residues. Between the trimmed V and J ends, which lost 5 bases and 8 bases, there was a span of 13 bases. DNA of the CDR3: TGTGCCACCAGCGCAGGGATCGGATACATTCAGTACTTC. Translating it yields CATSAGIGYIQYF. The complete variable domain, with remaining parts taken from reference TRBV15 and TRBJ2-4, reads DAMVIQNPRYQVTQFGKPVTLSCSQTLNHNVMYWYQQKSSQAPKLLFHYYDKDFNNEADTPDNFQSRRPNTSFCFLDIRSPGLGDTAMYLCATSAGIGYIQYFGAGTRLSVL.

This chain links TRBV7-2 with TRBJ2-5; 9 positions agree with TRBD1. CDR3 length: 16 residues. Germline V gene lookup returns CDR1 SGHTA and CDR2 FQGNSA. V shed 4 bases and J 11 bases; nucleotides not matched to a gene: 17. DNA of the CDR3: TGTGCCAGCAGCTCACCTCCGGGACAGGGAGGGAGAGAGCAGTACTTC. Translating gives CASSSPPGQGGREQYF.

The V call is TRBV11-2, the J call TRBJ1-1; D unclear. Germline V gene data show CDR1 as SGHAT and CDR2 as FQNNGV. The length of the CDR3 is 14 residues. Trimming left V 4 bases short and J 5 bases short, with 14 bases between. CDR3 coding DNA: TGTGCCAGCAGCTCCTTAAAGGGCAAAACTGAAGCTTTCTTT. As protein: CASSSLKGKTEAFF.

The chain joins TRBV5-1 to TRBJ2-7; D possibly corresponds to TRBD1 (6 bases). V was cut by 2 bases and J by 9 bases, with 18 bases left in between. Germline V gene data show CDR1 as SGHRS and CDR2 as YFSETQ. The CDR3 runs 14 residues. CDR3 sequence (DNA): TGCGCCAGCAGCTTAGGGGACACCTCTACGGGGCAGTACTTC. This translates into CASSLGDTSTGQYF. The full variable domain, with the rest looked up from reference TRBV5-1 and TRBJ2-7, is KAGVTQTPRYLIKTRGQQVTLSCSPISGHRSVSWYQQTPGQGLQFLFEYFSETQRNKGNFPGRFSGRQFSNSRSEMNVSTLELGDSALYLCASSLGDTSTGQYFGPGTRLTVT.

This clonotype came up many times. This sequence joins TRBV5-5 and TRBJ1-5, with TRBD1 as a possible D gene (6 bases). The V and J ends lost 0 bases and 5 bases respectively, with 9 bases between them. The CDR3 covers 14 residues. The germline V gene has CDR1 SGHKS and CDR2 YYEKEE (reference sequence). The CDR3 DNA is TGTGCCAGCAGCTTGGAGGGGGGGCATCAGCCCCAGCATTTT. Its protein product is CASSLEGGHQPQHF.